Sequencing of this T cell receptor (beta chain) was carried out in a study of blood T cell repertoires in COVID-19. This clone was seen once. The CDR3 spans 14 residues. Germline values: CDR1 SGHTA, CDR2 FQGTGA. V was cut by 5 bases and J by 0 bases, with 10 bases left in between. Sequencing used immunoSEQ multiplex PCR; TCRdb keeps in-frame clones, though not all of them. The table shows 140,000 to 150,000 clones, with 87% occurring only once. This sequence originates from a woman aged 50 to 60 with acute or convalescent COVID-19. The chain joins TRBV7-3 to TRBJ1-2; a weak D match, TRBD1 (5 bases). The sample comprised peripheral blood. The CDR3 region has the DNA TGTGCCAGCAGCAACAGGTGGTCTAACTATGGCTACACCTTC. It encodes CASSNRWSNYGYTF.